One and the same sample provided the 15 T cell receptor beta chains below, sequenced in a study of T cells in Graves' hyperthyroidism and ophthalmopathy. There were TCR beta CDR3 regions amplified from RNA transcripts. The study used the HTBI primer set for a first-round RT-PCR of the TCR CDR3. TCRdb independently ran MiXCR on the multiplex PCR reads; one entry per CDR3 protein. The sample lists over 700,000 distinct CDR3 sequences; 18% were seen once. The sequencing input was blood. The source is a woman aged 45-59 years with Graves' hyperthyroidism that later progressed to Graves' ophthalmopathy.

The CDR3 region has the DNA TGTGCCAGCAGCCACGGACAGGGGAATACAGATACGCAGTATTTT. It yields the protein CASSHGQGNTDTQYF. The V and J genes are TRBV4-2 and TRBJ2-3; 9 bases match TRBD1. The CDR3 runs 15 residues. The V and J ends lost 3 bases and 3 bases, in that order; junction bases with no gene match: 4. Germline loops: CDR1 LGHNA, CDR2 YNFKEQ.

This clonotype has ten or more counts. The chain links TRBV10-3 to TRBJ1-4, with D hard to call. V was clipped by 6 bases and J by 10 bases, with 18 bases between them. This CDR3 comprises 14 residues. In germline, CDR1 is ENHRY, CDR2 SYGVKD. CDR3 protein: CAISSRFDDRKLFF. CDR3 bases: TGTGCCATCAGCAGCCGCTTCGACGACCGAAAACTGTTTTTT.

V usage is TRBV7-3 and J usage is TRBJ1-5; no firm D call. Germline CDR1 SGHTA, CDR2 FQGTGA. Between the trimmed V and J ends, which lost 1 base and 2 bases, there was a span of 12 bases. This CDR3 is built from 16 residues. The CDR3 is CASSLKGYFCNQPQHF. The CDR3 DNA follows: TGTGCCAGCAGCTTAAAAGGTTATTTTTGCAATCAGCCCCAGCATTTT.

This chain links TRBV20-1 with TRBJ1-5; D is perhaps TRBD1 (5 bases). The CDR3 spans 16 residues. In germline, CDR1 is DFQATT, CDR2 SNEGSKA (reference sequence). Trimming stripped 2 bases from V and 2 bases from J, with 16 bases between. CDR3 sequence: CSARSGAPPGNQPQHF. DNA for the CDR3: TGCAGTGCTAGATCCGGGGCTCCCCCTGGCAATCAGCCCCAGCATTTT.

The chain links TRBV20-1 to TRBJ1-5, with D perhaps TRBD1 (6 bases). V gave up 5 bases and J gave up 7 bases, with 18 bases separating them. CDR1 is DFQATT, CDR2 SNEGSKA, per germline (reference sequence). The CDR3 runs to 14 residues. The CDR3 reads CSAGRGELAQPQHF. In DNA form, the CDR3 reads TGCAGTGCTGGGAGGGGGGAACTGGCGCAGCCCCAGCATTTT.

About this clonotype: A read error may be the cause here, since a much bigger clone is one base away. V gene TRBV3-1 combines with J gene TRBJ2-1; D may be TRBD2 (6 bases). The CDR3 has 18 amino acids. Per the germline V gene, CDR1 is LGHDT and CDR2 is YNNKEL (reference sequence). The CDR3 spells CANSPSPKDYKDYNEQFF. CDR3 nucleotide sequence: TGTGCCAACAGCCCTAGTCCTAAGGACTACAAAGACTACAATGAGCAGTTCTTC.

The V and J genes are TRBV7-3 and TRBJ2-2, with D tentatively TRBD1 or TRBD2 (6 bases each). From germline, CDR1 is SGHTA and CDR2 FQGTGA. Trimming pared 0 bases from V and 5 bases from J, leaving 13 bases between. The CDR3 sequence is 16 residues long. This CDR3 reads CASSLTPGGRTGELFF. CDR3 sequence (DNA): TGTGCCAGCAGCTTAACTCCCGGGGGCAGGACCGGGGAGCTGTTTTTT.

This clonotype was observed at least ten times. The V and J genes are TRBV30 and TRBJ2-1; weak D call: TRBD2 (5 bases). The CDR3 runs 13 residues. Germline V gene data show CDR1 as GTSNPN and CDR2 as SVGIG (reference sequence). V lost 3 bases and J lost 8, with 14 bases in between. This CDR3 reads CAWSRLGRDEQFF. The DNA of the CDR3 is TGTGCCTGGAGCCGGCTAGGGCGGGATGAGCAGTTCTTC.

This clonotype was seen ten or more times. The V gene is TRBV11-2, the J gene TRBJ1-4; D remains unclear. The CDR3 has 16 amino acids. The V and J ends lost 5 bases and 5 bases respectively, with 18 bases between them. The germline V gene encodes CDR1 SGHAT and CDR2 FQNNGV. The CDR3 coding sequence is TGTGCCAGCAGCCCCCTCTGGGTGACGGGGAATGAAAAACTGTTTTTT. Translating it yields CASSPLWVTGNEKLFF.

The gene calls are TRBV12-5 and TRBJ1-5, with D perhaps TRBD1 (5 bases). CDR3 length: 14 residues. CDR1 and CDR2 (germline): LGHNT, FRNRAP. The germline V and J ends were trimmed by 7 bases and 3 bases, with 13 bases remaining between them. DNA of the CDR3: TGTGCTAGTGAAAGGTCAGGGATCAATCAGCCCCAGCATTTT. The encoded protein is CASERSGINQPQHF.

The rearrangement joins TRBV20-1 to TRBJ1-2; TRBD1 matches 7 bases. CDR3 length: 14 residues. Germline values: CDR1 DFQATT, CDR2 SNEGSKA (reference sequence). V trimming: 5 bases; J trimming: 7 bases; junction bases outside the gene matches: 13. The CDR3 sequence is CSAQKTGEVSGYTF. The CDR3 nucleotides read TGCAGTGCTCAGAAAACAGGGGAAGTATCTGGCTACACCTTC.

This clonotype was seen at least ten times. In nucleotides, the CDR3 is TGCAGTGCTAGAGATGGGGGGGCGGATTACAATGAGCAGTTCTTC. Translating gives CSARDGGADYNEQFF. The chain recombines TRBV20-1 with TRBJ2-1; D perhaps matches TRBD2 (7 bases). The V gene lost 0 bases and the J gene lost 4 bases, with 13 bases spanning the gap. Germline-derived CDR1 and CDR2 are DFQATT and SNEGSKA (reference sequence). The CDR3 contains 15 residues.

On this clonotype itself: This may arise from a read error, as a much more abundant clone is one base away. The chain is built from TRBV7-2 and TRBJ2-5; no definite D call. Per the germline V gene, CDR1 is SGHTA and CDR2 is FQGNSA. This CDR3 region has 15 residues. CDR3 in DNA: TGTGCCAGCAGCCCTACGTGGGGATGGCAAGAGACCCTGTACTTC. Translated: CASSPTWGWQETLYF. The entire variable domain, with the rest obtained from reference TRBV7-2 and TRBJ2-5, is as follows: GAGVSQSPSNKVTEKGKDVELRCDPISGHTALYWYRQSLGQGLEFLIYFQGNSAPDKSGLPSDRFSAERTGGSVSTLTIQRTQQEDSAVYLCASSPTWGWQETLYFGPGTRLLVL.

This clonotype was detected only a few times. The gene calls are TRBV20-1 and TRBJ1-2; maybe TRBD1 (6 bases). V was shortened by 4 bases and J by 3 bases, with 12 bases between the two germline ends. CDR1 and CDR2 from the germline V gene are DFQATT and SNEGSKA (reference sequence). CDR3 length: 13 residues. CDR3: CSANLNRDYGYTF. In nucleotides, the CDR3 is TGCAGTGCTAATCTAAACAGGGACTATGGCTACACCTTC.

This clonotype has more than one count but fewer than ten. This sequence joins TRBV6-9 and TRBJ2-3; 8 bases are shared with TRBD1. After removal of 3 bases from V and 0 bases from J, the junction contained 5 bases not matched to a gene. Germline V CDR1 and CDR2: MNHGY, SVAAGI. The CDR3 extends over 16 amino acids. CDR3 amino acids: CASSYRQGQSTDTQYF. The CDR3 DNA reads as TGTGCCAGCAGTTACCGACAGGGGCAGAGCACAGATACGCAGTATTTT.